This TCR beta chain originates from a study of T-cell reconstitution after alpha-beta-depleted transplantation in children. Preparation of the TCRbeta library used unique molecular identifiers. TCRdb passed the PCR reads through MiXCR, listing each CDR3 protein once. The table shows about 600,000 distinct CDR3 sequences, with 10% to 15% occurring only once. The CDR3 sequence is 15 residues long. Germline CDR1 and CDR2: LGHNA and YNFKEQ. The J segment lost 8 bases and the V segment lost 8 bases, leaving 15 bases of the junction unmatched. This clonotype was observed a handful of times. Its antigen is still unknown. Study-wide points: At the one-year point after transplant, T-cell counts and TCRbeta diversity were found to come mostly from T cells that had been newly produced.

The clonotype originates from a male patient aged 10-17 years who had a stem cell transplant for acute myeloid leukemia, so the T cells may come from the graft donor. The starting material was PBMCs, mostly from graft donor cells, obtained 360 days after TCRalphabeta/CD19-depleted stem cell transplant. The chain employs TRBV4-2 and TRBJ2-1; 7 nucleotides align to TRBD2. The CDR3 DNA sequence: TGTGCCAGCCAGCCAACGGGGGAGGGTATCCATGAGCAGTTCTTC. Encoded protein: CASQPTGEGIHEQFF.